This record concerns one T cell receptor beta chain sequence. Its antigen is still unknown. TCR alpha and TCR beta cDNA libraries carrying sample barcodes and UMIs were produced by 5'RACE using constant-segment primers. TCRdb re-called the 5' RACE reads through MiXCR, storing one row per CDR3 protein. This sample has hundreds of thousands of distinct CDR3 sequences, with around 30% found just once. These data belong to a study of T-cell memory formation after mild COVID-19. Study details: There were largely donor-specific TCR clusters. General study points: Balance between CD4 and CD8 was seen in clones contracting day 15 to 85, and a CD4+ lean was seen in later expanders.

This TCR derives from an adult woman who had mild COVID-19 (a few samples of this study predate the infection). Cell type and time point are not known. The sample was PBMCs or a T cell subset sorted from them (not recorded which).

The CDR3 here is CASSLGPVGNTIYF. The CDR3, as DNA: TGTGCCAGCAGTTTGGGGCCAGTAGGAAACACCATATATTTT. J is TRBJ1-3 and V is TRBV12-3 or TRBV12-4; D is possibly TRBD1 (5 bases). This CDR3 has 14 amino acids. With 3 bases removed from V and 4 bases from J, the gap between germline ends came to 10 bases.